The following is a TCR beta chain sequence with its context. The antigen remains unidentified. TCRB transcripts that were expressed got sequenced, as all of the isolated RNA had been reverse transcribed. Sequencing used immunoSEQ multiplex PCR; TCRdb keeps in-frame clones, though not all of them. The table shows 600,000 to 700,000 clones, with around 15% occurring only once. The data were taken from a study of beta chain features in type 1 diabetes. Findings and limits, study-wide: Among patients with Type 1 diabetes, TCRB CDR3s were moderately but significantly shorter in every one of the four CD4+ subsets. Whatever favoring of shorter templates PCR might show would apply equally to patients and controls.

Donors contributed one heparinised blood draw apiece, averaging about 110 mL. CDR1 is SGHNT and CDR2 is YENEEA in the germline V gene. The CDR3 is 17 amino acids. J was trimmed by 10 bases and V by 5 bases; bases with no gene match: 15. This chain uses TRBV11-3 with TRBJ1-6; 9 bases fit TRBD1. What was sequenced was naive CD4+ T cells from blood. This receptor was obtained from a man aged 18-30 years with type 1 diabetes. CDR3 sequence reads: CASSLTPGTGLSSPLHF. In DNA form, the CDR3 reads TGTGCCAGCAGCCTCACCCCCGGGACAGGGCTTAGCTCACCCCTCCACTTT.